Shown below are 5 T cell receptor beta chains from a single sample sequenced in a study of shared T cell receptors in the human thymus. Sequenced by immunoSEQ multiplex PCR; TCRdb stores in-frame clones only, minus some. The sample lists 650,000 to 950,000 clones, 70% to 90% occurring once. This sample also appeared in a second study, on human thymus T cells.

Sequenced material: thymocytes. Source of these receptors: a girl in the first two years of life with a congenital heart defect.

The V and J genes are TRBV27 and TRBJ2-2; 10 bases align to TRBD2. CDR3 length: 16 amino acids. J lost 3 bases, V lost 6 bases, and 7 bases had no gene match. Germline V gene lookup returns CDR1 MNHEY and CDR2 SMNVEV (reference sequence). CDR3 residues: CASSVSGGLYTGELFF. The CDR3 DNA sequence: TGTGCCAGCAGCGTTAGCGGGGGGCTTTACACCGGGGAGCTGTTTTTT.

The chain is built from TRBV10-1 and TRBJ2-7, with a tentative D call TRBD2 (6 bases). Trimming left V 6 bases short and J 2 bases short, with 23 bases between. CDR1 and CDR2 from the germline V gene are WNHNN and SYGVQD (reference sequence). This CDR3 has 17 amino acids. The CDR3 DNA sequence: TGCGCCAGCAGCCAGAGGGCGGGAAGTCTAGGCCCCTACGAGCAGTACTTC. It codes for CASSQRAGSLGPYEQYF.

The chain has TRBV5-1 and TRBJ2-4; 9 nucleotides align to TRBD1. Germline trimming cut 0 bases from V and 4 bases from J; bases unmatched to any gene: 2. Germline-derived CDR1 and CDR2 are SGHRS and YFSETQ. The CDR3 runs to 15 residues. The CDR3 bases are TGCGCCAGCAGCTTGGATGGGACAGGGAAAAACATTCAGTACTTC. Translating it yields CASSLDGTGKNIQYF.

V usage is TRBV5-5 and J usage is TRBJ1-1; D may be TRBD1 (6 bases). This CDR3 region has 16 residues. CDR1 is SGHKS and CDR2 is YYEKEE in the germline V gene (reference sequence). V lost 4 bases and J lost 3, with 19 bases in between. The CDR3 here is CASSPGPRGGDTEAFF. In DNA form, the CDR3 reads TGTGCCAGCAGCCCGGGACCCAGGGGTGGGGACACTGAAGCTTTCTTT.

V usage is TRBV15 and J usage is TRBJ1-4, with D tentatively TRBD1 (6 bases). CDR3 length: 22 amino acids. Trimming took off 3 bases at V and 4 bases at J, with 33 bases between the two ends. Germline CDR1 LNHNV, CDR2 YYDKDF (reference sequence). In nucleotides, the CDR3 is TGTGCCACCAGCAGGGGGGCCCGAAGAAACAGGGTGGGGTCGGGTATTAATGAAAAACTGTTTTTT. This encodes CATSRGARRNRVGSGINEKLFF.